A selection of T cell receptor beta chains follows, all from one sample in a study of follicular helper T cells after annual influenza vaccination. The repertoire was sequenced with immunoSEQ multiplex PCR; TCRdb's copy has only in-frame clones and lacks some. The sample yields some 11,000 clones, approximately 80% seen once. This specimen consisted of CXCR5- memory CD4+ T cells sorted from blood, obtained 6 weeks after influenza vaccination. Source of these receptors: an adult who received the influenza vaccine. Each CDR3 is given with its conserved first and last residue. The order of the fields is J gene, clone size, D gene, V gene, CDR3 protein, CDR3 DNA. A D gene is named only where the DNA matches it firmly. Clone size is given for some rows only: seen once, a few or many times, or a class if the clone is expanded.

TRBJ2-5 | NA | TRBD2 | TRBV6-5 | CASRPTSGGETQYF | TGTGCCAGCAGGCCTACTAGCGGAGGGGAGACCCAGTACTTC
TRBJ2-2 | NA | TRBD1 | TRBV7-2 | CASREQGAGELFF | TGTGCCAGCAGGGAGCAGGGGGCCGGGGAGCTGTTTTTT
TRBJ1-6 | once | NA | TRBV19 | CASTLGGLHSPLHF | TGTGCCAGTACTTTAGGGGGTCTTCACTCACCCCTCCACTTT
TRBJ1-5 | few | NA | TRBV6-6 | CASSYSEHSNQPQHF | TGTGCCAGCAGTTACTCAGAACATAGCAATCAGCCCCAGCATTTT
TRBJ2-5 | NA | NA | TRBV6-5 | CASISGGLGETQYF | TGTGCCAGCATATCCGGGGGCTTGGGGGAGACCCAGTACTTC
TRBJ2-1 | NA | NA | TRBV5-5 | CASSLEYSKQFF | TGTGCCAGCAGCTTGGAATACAGCAAGCAGTTCTTC
TRBJ1-2 | NA | NA | TRBV18 | CASSVQRHYGYTF | TGTGCCAGCTCAGTTCAGCGACACTATGGCTACACCTTC
TRBJ1-1 | once | NA | TRBV18 | CASSPQGRGEAFF | TGTGCCAGCTCACCACAGGGACGCGGGGAAGCTTTCTTT
TRBJ1-2 | NA | TRBD1 | TRBV6-1 | CASSSWTGRDYGYTF | TGTGCCAGCAGTTCTTGGACAGGGAGGGACTATGGCTACACCTTC
TRBJ1-2 | NA | TRBD1 | TRBV5-1 | CASSRWSGQGPNYGYTF | TGCGCCAGCAGCCGCTGGTCGGGACAGGGCCCTAACTATGGCTACACCTTC
TRBJ1-3 | NA | TRBD1 | TRBV9 | CASSVGQGGIGNTIYF | TGTGCCAGCAGCGTGGGACAGGGAGGAATTGGAAACACCATATATTTT
TRBJ1-4 | few | TRBD1 | TRBV7-9 | CASSLAGGGKEKLFF | TGTGCCAGCAGCCTAGCAGGGGGAGGAAAAGAAAAACTGTTTTTT
TRBJ2-3 | NA | NA | TRBV20-1 | CSARGTDTQYF | TGCAGTGCTAGGGGCACAGATACGCAGTATTTT
TRBJ2-5 | NA | TRBD1 | TRBV11-1 | CASSPRDSSQETQYF | TGTGCCAGCAGCCCCCGGGACAGTAGCCAAGAGACCCAGTACTTC
TRBJ2-1 | NA | TRBD2 | TRBV7-2 | CASSLQALAGGNEQFF | TGTGCCAGCAGCTTACAGGCCCTAGCGGGGGGAAATGAGCAGTTCTTC
TRBJ2-5 | NA | TRBD1 | TRBV9 | CASSFSDRGRQETQYF | TGTGCCAGCAGCTTTAGCGACAGGGGGCGGCAAGAGACCCAGTACTTC
TRBJ1-1 | NA | NA | TRBV6-5 | CASSPIDGAYAEAFF | TGTGCCAGCTCACCCATCGATGGGGCCTACGCTGAAGCTTTCTTT
TRBJ2-7 | NA | TRBD1 | TRBV7-8 | CASSSLGQGYYEQYF | TGTGCCAGCAGCTCCCTTGGACAGGGCTACTACGAGCAGTACTTC
TRBJ2-5 | once | NA | TRBV5-4 | CASSLVSEETQYF | TGTGCCAGCAGCTTGGTTTCAGAAGAGACCCAGTACTTC
TRBJ2-1 | NA | TRBD2 | TRBV9 | CASSPRGRGGYNEQFF | TGTGCCAGCAGCCCTAGAGGACGGGGGGGCTACAATGAGCAGTTCTTC
TRBJ2-1 | once | TRBD2 | TRBV5-1 | CASTRSGGTYNEQFF | TGCGCCAGCACCAGAAGCGGGGGTACCTACAATGAGCAGTTCTTC
TRBJ2-6 | NA | TRBD2 | TRBV10-3 | CAISESLGRGSGANVLTF | TGTGCCATCAGTGAGTCGCTGGGGAGGGGCTCTGGGGCCAACGTCCTGACTTTC
TRBJ1-1 | NA | NA | TRBV27 | CASSLSALGGNTEAFF | TGTGCCAGCAGTTTATCCGCCTTGGGGGGAAACACTGAAGCTTTCTTT
TRBJ2-5 | NA | TRBD2 | TRBV7-9 | CASSRQVLMAGGTQYF | TGTGCCAGCAGCCGTCAAGTTCTTATGGCGGGGGGGACCCAGTACTTC
TRBJ2-7 | NA | NA | TRBV6-4 | CASSSKCRSSYEQYF | TGTGCCAGCAGTTCTAAGTGCCGGAGTTCCTACGAGCAGTACTTC
TRBJ2-1 | NA | NA | TRBV19 | CASNIGVRSSYNEQFF | TGTGCCAGTAACATTGGAGTCAGGAGCTCCTACAATGAGCAGTTCTTC
TRBJ2-1 | NA | TRBD1 | TRBV6-1 | CASSHAGGSYNEQFF | TGTGCCAGCAGTCACGCAGGGGGCTCCTACAATGAGCAGTTCTTC
TRBJ2-3 | NA | TRBD2 | TRBV27 | CASSGLARSADTQYF | TGTGCCAGCAGTGGACTAGCCCGAAGTGCAGATACGCAGTATTTT
TRBJ1-5 | few | NA | TRBV2 | CASGKQGGQPQHF | TGTGCCAGCGGGAAACAGGGAGGTCAGCCCCAGCATTTT
TRBJ2-5 | NA | NA | TRBV7-2 | CASRSRFSGEETQYF | TGTGCCAGCAGGTCTCGCTTTAGCGGAGAAGAGACCCAGTACTTC
TRBJ1-6 | NA | NA | TRBV28 | CASQYKSPLHF | TGTGCCAGCCAATATAAGTCACCCCTCCACTTT
TRBJ2-7 | NA | NA | TRBV29-1 | CSVSQGLSYEQYF | TGCAGCGTATCACAGGGACTCTCCTACGAGCAGTACTTC
TRBJ2-2 | NA | TRBD1 | TRBV5-6 | CASSLWDRDYTGELFF | TGTGCCAGCAGCTTGTGGGACAGGGATTACACCGGGGAGCTGTTTTTT
TRBJ2-7 | once | NA | TRBV11-3 | CASRLPAGEQYF | TGTGCCAGCAGACTTCCAGCGGGCGAGCAGTACTTC
TRBJ1-2 | NA | TRBD1 | TRBV6-5 | CASSYEGARGYTF | TGTGCCAGCAGTTACGAGGGGGCTAGGGGCTACACCTTC
TRBJ2-7 | NA | NA | TRBV6-6 | CASSPNSYEQYF | TGTGCCAGCAGCCCAAACTCCTACGAGCAGTACTTC
TRBJ1-6 | NA | TRBD1 | TRBV25-1 | CASRGAQTGVGSPLHF | TGTGCCAGCAGGGGGGCCCAAACAGGGGTCGGGTCACCCCTCCACTTT
TRBJ1-5 | NA | NA | TRBV18 | CASSQRRGTNQPQHF | TGTGCCAGCTCACAGAGAAGGGGAACCAATCAGCCCCAGCATTTT
TRBJ2-7 | NA | NA | TRBV10-3 | CAISARAPQGEDEQYF | TGTGCCATCAGTGCCCGGGCCCCACAGGGCGAGGACGAGCAGTACTTC
TRBJ2-1 | NA | NA | TRBV6-5 | CASRPYPFHNEQFF | TGTGCCAGCAGGCCCTACCCATTCCACAATGAGCAGTTCTTC
TRBJ1-1 | NA | TRBD1 | TRBV19 | CASSMIRGSVNTEAFF | TGTGCCAGTAGTATGATCAGGGGGTCGGTGAACACTGAAGCTTTCTTT
TRBJ1-5 | NA | NA | TRBV5-1 | CASSLGGGSNQPQHF | TGCGCCAGCAGCTTGGGTGGTGGGAGCAATCAGCCCCAGCATTTT
TRBJ1-1 | once | TRBD1 | TRBV7-3 | CASRPWTGATEAFF | TGTGCCAGCAGACCCTGGACAGGGGCCACTGAAGCTTTCTTT
TRBJ2-3 | NA | NA | TRBV7-2 | CASSADYLSTDTQYF | TGTGCCAGCAGCGCTGACTATTTAAGCACAGATACGCAGTATTTT
TRBJ1-1 | NA | NA | TRBV15 | CATSRDWQGNTEAFF | TGTGCCACCAGCAGAGATTGGCAGGGGAACACTGAAGCTTTCTTT
TRBJ1-1 | NA | TRBD1 | TRBV12-5 | CASGLAGRQGNTEAFF | TGTGCTAGTGGTTTGGCCGGGCGACAGGGGAACACTGAAGCTTTCTTT
TRBJ2-7 | few | NA | TRBV21-1 | CASPRSPHSYEQYF | TGTGCCAGCCCGAGGAGTCCGCACTCCTACGAGCAGTACTTC
TRBJ1-5 | NA | NA | TRBV12-5 | CASGTDAGRNQPQHF | TGTGCTAGTGGCACAGACGCAGGGAGGAATCAGCCCCAGCATTTT
TRBJ1-3 | NA | NA | TRBV11-2 | CASSSVVGAWGNTIYF | TGTGCCAGCAGCTCTGTCGTGGGGGCTTGGGGAAACACCATATATTTT
TRBJ2-7 | NA | NA | TRBV5-1 | CASSLEQGAEQYF | TGCGCCAGCAGCTTGGAACAGGGTGCCGAGCAGTACTTC
TRBJ1-6 | NA | NA | TRBV5-6 | CASSLLSGQRNSPLHF | TGTGCCAGCAGCTTGTTGTCCGGACAGCGTAATTCACCCCTCCACTTT
TRBJ2-3 | NA | TRBD2 | TRBV7-3 | CASSNSGGAGDTQYF | TGTGCCAGCAGCAATAGCGGGGGGGCCGGAGATACGCAGTATTTT